This T cell receptor (beta chain) was observed in a study of cytomegalovirus exposure and HLA in healthy donors. Study overall: Counted in an early data release were tens of millions of unique TCRs from HLA-typed donors.

60 Vbeta and 13 Jbeta primers were used in PCR. The table came from immunoSEQ multiplex PCR; TCRdb's copy has only in-frame clones and leaves some out. The table includes 210,000 or so clones, around four fifths detected once. General study results and limits: Cytomegalovirus association was listed for about 160 TCR beta chains. Researchers reported in a later analysis that a missense DCLRE1C variant was tied to TCR beta V- and J-gene trimming.

Concerning this clone: As yet, its antigen is unknown.

The study sampled nominally healthy donors, though unrecorded immune exposures were likely. The material sequenced was PBMCs. The receptor was derived from a woman aged 40-49 years in good health and CMV-seronegative.

CDR3 bases: TGTGCCAGCAGGCGAGGTTCTCTGGGGCCTGAAGCTTTCTTT. Amino acids: CASRRGSLGPEAFF. This chain connects TRBV27 to TRBJ1-1; tentatively, D is TRBD1 (5 bases). CDR3 length equals 14 residues. Trimming shortened V by 6 bases and J by 6 bases, and 17 bases separated the two germline ends. The germline gives CDR1 MNHEY, CDR2 SMNVEV (reference sequence).